This TCR beta chain emerged from a study of T cell responses to AZD1222 COVID-19 vaccine (dated by TCRdb to about 2021). The study in broad terms: Because spike-specific TCR depth and breadth did not differ between the two schedules, AZD1222 recipients who got a second dose at roughly 4 weeks were pooled with those who got a second dose at roughly 12 weeks. TCR sequencing covered over 230 trial participants: 207 given two doses of AZD1222 and about 26 given two doses of MenACWY control vaccine. Trial participants were enrolled by age into subgroups of 18-55, 56-69 and 70-plus years, and about 150, 27 and 61 TCR-sequenced participants, respectively, were included in these subgroups.

Remarks on this clone: No cognate antigen has been identified for it. One base away there is no much larger clone; base qualities are not given.

Trimmed from V: 3 bases; trimmed from J: 7 bases; junction bases lacking a gene match: 10. The germline V gene sets CDR1 to SGHRS and CDR2 to YFSETQ. The CDR3, cysteine through phenylalanine, is 16 amino acids long. Only CDR3 DNA remains: 48 bases, in frame from the first base. The CDR3 regions of human TCRbeta chains were analyzed by immunosequencing. The original pipeline was this. TCRs in the repertoires were matched against a reference library of SARS-CoV-2-specific TCRs that had been generated with the MIRA antigen-specificity platform. Breadth was defined as the fraction of unique TCRs that were SARS-CoV-2-associated. Depth was defined as the fraction of total T cells that were SARS-CoV-2-associated. Using the MIRA data, every spike-specific TCR was mapped to the spike region that the TCR reacted to and assigned to either a CD4 or a CD8 class. Log10-transformed breadth and depth values were compared by one-way ANOVA with Sidak's multiple comparisons tests. Held by TCRdb, this immuneACCESS table contains in-frame sequences only and omits some clones. Under half of the omission traces to an unresolved V gene where checked; the cause of the rest is unknown. The DNA was the basis for D and trimming; V, J and clone size are from that table. The sample table lists 100,000 to 150,000 clones, 80% to 90% of them with a count of one. Roughly 5.4% of the sample is held by the ten biggest clonotypes.

The time point label, read with the paper, signifies: baseline before first vaccination. Vaccinee samples came from UK trials COV001 and COV002, including a single-blind randomized controlled phase 2/3 trial of AZD1222 (ChAdOx1 nCoV-19) in healthy adults. For TCRbeta chain sequencing, PBMC samples were collected from trial participants at day 0 and at day 28 after the second dose. Broad study findings and their caveats: Reportedly, almost half of the unique spike-specific TCRs recognized epitopes lying outside the regions that are mutated in the B.1.351 and B.1.1.7 variants. CD4 TCRs associated with the vaccine covered the entire spike protein, and the dominant responses were in regions 160-218 and 743-854. Conclusions about previously exposed vaccinees are limited, since just six AZD1222 recipients were seropositive for SARS-CoV-2 at baseline. Most participants were white British and females outnumbered males, and the authors suggested that clonal diversity may have been underestimated. In the small 56-69-year group, the increase in depth fell short of significance, most likely because of low power. Spike-specific TCR breadth and depth rose significantly after two AZD1222 doses compared with day 0 and with MenACWY recipients. Because no samples from the day 14 peak response were available, repertoires could be characterized only after the peak T cell response.

This chain is built from TRBV5-1 and TRBJ2-2, and TRBD1 matches 9 of the central bases. The clonotype was recovered from an adult in good health. Source: peripheral blood, taken on day 0 of AZD1222 vaccination. The CDR3 reads CASSSSGQGYGGELFF. The DNA sequence is given as TGCGCCAGCAGCTCCTCGGGACAGGGCTACGGCGGGGAGCTGTTTTTT.